What follows is one T cell receptor beta chain and its context. This CDR3 contains 19 residues. CDR1 and CDR2 (germline): SGHTA, FQGTGA. The ends were cut back, 0 bases at V and 0 bases at J, with 15 bases in the middle. Using immunoSEQ multiplex PCR, the repertoire was profiled, and TCRdb retains in-frame clones only, with some absent. In the table there are some 42,000 clones, more than 75% of which are singletons. This specimen comes from a study of PD-L1 blockade in urothelial cancer. Across the whole study: Patients with male sex and bladder-origin urothelial cancer accounted for about 85% of the roughly 29 enrolled.

The source of this sequence is a man between 65 and 80 years old with urothelial cancer. J is TRBJ2-6 and V is TRBV7-3; TRBD2 is a possible D gene (5 bases). Material: PBMCs, obtained around atezolizumab (anti-PD-L1) treatment. The CDR3 sequence: CASSLTAGSGLSGANVLTF. DNA of the CDR3: TGTGCCAGCAGCTTAACGGCGGGCAGCGGACTCTCTGGGGCCAACGTCCTGACTTTC.